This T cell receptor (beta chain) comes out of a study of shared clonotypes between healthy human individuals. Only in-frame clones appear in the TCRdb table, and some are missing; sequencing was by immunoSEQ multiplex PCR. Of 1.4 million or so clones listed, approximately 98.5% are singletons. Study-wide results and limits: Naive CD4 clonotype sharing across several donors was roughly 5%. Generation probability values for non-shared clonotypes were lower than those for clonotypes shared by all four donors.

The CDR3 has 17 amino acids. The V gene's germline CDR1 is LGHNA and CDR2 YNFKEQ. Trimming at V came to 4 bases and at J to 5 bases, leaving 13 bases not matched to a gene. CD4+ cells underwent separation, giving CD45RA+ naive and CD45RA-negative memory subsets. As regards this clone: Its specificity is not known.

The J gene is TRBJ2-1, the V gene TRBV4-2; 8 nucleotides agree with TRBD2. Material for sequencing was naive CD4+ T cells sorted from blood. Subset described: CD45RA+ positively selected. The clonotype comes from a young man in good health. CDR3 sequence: CASSLKKTGGRDNEQFF. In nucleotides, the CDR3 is TGTGCCAGCAGCCTCAAGAAGACGGGAGGGAGGGACAATGAGCAGTTCTTC.